These 21 T cell receptor beta chains share one sample of origin, sequenced in a study of T cells in Graves' hyperthyroidism and ophthalmopathy. TCR beta CDR3 region amplification was performed from RNA transcripts. TCR CDR3 underwent first-round RT-PCR with the HTBI primer set. MiXCR, applied by TCRdb to the multiplex PCR reads, yields one record per CDR3 protein. The sample yields over 350,000 distinct CDR3 sequences, roughly 14% seen once. Material: blood. The source is a man aged 18 to 29 with Graves' ophthalmopathy.

This clonotype came up many times. The chain has TRBV3-1 and TRBJ2-7, with D unresolved. The CDR3 runs 13 residues. Trimming cost V 2 bases and J 3 bases, with 8 bases left between them. CDR1 is LGHDT, CDR2 YNNKEL, per germline (reference sequence). CDR3 sequence: CASSQSQVYEQYF. The CDR3 DNA follows: TGTGCCAGCAGCCAAAGTCAGGTCTACGAGCAGTACTTC.

The CDR3 DNA reads as TGTGCCAGCAGCCCGGGGGACAGGGGGCATATTGGCTACACCTTC. Its protein is CASSPGDRGHIGYTF. The chain joins TRBV7-8 to TRBJ1-2, with 12 bases lining up with TRBD1. Trimming at V came to 5 bases and at J to 7 bases, leaving 8 bases not matched to a gene. The V gene's germline CDR1 is SGHVS and CDR2 FQNEAQ. The CDR3 covers 15 residues.

This clonotype was seen only a few times. The chain links TRBV19 to TRBJ2-5; 7 bases match TRBD2. The length of the CDR3 is 15 residues. Per the germline V gene, CDR1 is LNHDA and CDR2 is SQIVND (reference sequence). The V and J ends lost 3 bases and 2 bases, in that order; junction bases with no gene match: 6. CDR3 protein: CASSITGGKQETQYF. For the CDR3, the DNA is TGTGCCAGTAGTATCACGGGAGGTAAACAAGAGACCCAGTACTTC.

The sample holds many counts of this clonotype. For the CDR3, the DNA is TGCAGAATCGACAGGGGGATAAGCGAGACCCAGTACTTC. It codes for CRIDRGISETQYF. The V call is TRBV20-1, the J call TRBJ2-5; 9 bases map to TRBD1. The CDR3 sequence is 13 residues long. Germline V gene sequence: CDR1 DFQATT, CDR2 SNEGSKA (reference sequence).

Regarding this clonotype: This may be a read error, as it is one base from a much larger clone. This chain connects TRBV7-2 to TRBJ1-4; D remains unclear. The CDR3 consists of 12 residues. The V gene's germline CDR1 is SGHTA and CDR2 FQGNSA. With 6 bases removed from V and 3 bases from J, the gap between germline ends came to 5 bases. The CDR3: CASRTANEKLFF. In DNA form, the CDR3 reads TGTGCCAGCAGGACTGCTAATGAAAAACTGTTTTTT.

Only one count was recorded for this clonotype. V usage is TRBV7-9 and J usage is TRBJ2-7, with TRBD1 identical over 11 bases. The junction had 3 bases not matched to a gene; V was cut back by 1 base and J by 4 bases. Germline V gene data show CDR1 as SEHNR and CDR2 as FQNEAQ (reference sequence). The CDR3 consists of 15 residues. CDR3 sequence (DNA): TGTGCCAGCAGCTTAGTTGGACAGGGGGCTTACGAGCAGTACTTC. Translation: CASSLVGQGAYEQYF.

This clonotype showed up many times. The V and J genes are TRBV20-1 and TRBJ2-7, with TRBD2 identical over 9 bases. CDR1 DFQATT and CDR2 SNEGSKA come from the germline V gene (reference sequence). CDR3 length equals 13 residues. Unmatched junction bases numbered 5, after V lost 6 bases and J lost 2 bases. The CDR3 DNA reads TGCAGTGCCGGCCCTAGCGGGGCCTACGAGCAGTACTTC. It translates to CSAGPSGAYEQYF.

This chain connects TRBV7-2 to TRBJ2-3; 11 bases align to TRBD1. Germline loops: CDR1 SGHTA, CDR2 FQGNSA. The ends lost 1 base at V and 3 bases at J; junction bases unmatched: 3. This CDR3 region has 16 residues. This chain's CDR3 is CASSLGDRGRTDTQYF. CDR3 coding DNA: TGTGCCAGCAGCTTAGGGGACAGGGGGAGAACAGATACGCAGTATTTT.

The V and J genes are TRBV27 and TRBJ1-3; unclear D gene. Germline V gene data show CDR1 as MNHEY and CDR2 as SMNVEV (reference sequence). The CDR3 length is 14 residues. V was shortened by 6 bases and J by 3 bases, with 12 bases between the two germline ends. The DNA of the CDR3 is TGTGCCAGCAGCACGGTCCGGGATGGAAACACCATATATTTT. Its protein product is CASSTVRDGNTIYF.

This clonotype was seen at least ten times. This chain joins TRBV11-1 and TRBJ2-5, with D tentatively TRBD2 (6 bases). The CDR3 totals 12 residues. From germline, CDR1 is SGHAT and CDR2 FQDESV (reference sequence). The V gene lost 5 bases and the J gene lost 7 bases, with 11 bases spanning the gap. CDR3 amino acids: CASSQTEGTQYF. The CDR3 DNA sequence: TGTGCCAGCAGCCAAACGGAGGGGACCCAGTACTTC.

There are many counts of this clonotype. The chain uses TRBV28 and TRBJ2-7, with unresolved D. The CDR3 length is 14 residues. The ends were cut back, 5 bases at V and 2 bases at J, with 13 bases in the middle. The germline CDR1 and CDR2 sequences are MDHEN and SYDVKM. This chain's CDR3 is CASSIGLRAYEQYF. In DNA, the CDR3 is TGTGCCAGCAGTATTGGGCTCCGAGCCTACGAGCAGTACTTC.

This clonotype was detected many times. The chain combines TRBV5-1 with TRBJ1-1, with 9 bases matching TRBD1. Looked up from germline, CDR1 is SGHRS and CDR2 is YFSETQ. Trimming took 4 bases from V and 0 from J; bases not matched to a gene: 7. The CDR3 length is 16 residues. CDR3: CASSGRTGVLNTEAFF. In nucleotides, the CDR3 is TGCGCCAGCAGCGGACGGACAGGGGTCCTGAACACTGAAGCTTTCTTT. Complete variable domain (other parts from reference TRBV5-1 and TRBJ1-1): KAGVTQTPRYLIKTRGQQVTLSCSPISGHRSVSWYQQTPGQGLQFLFEYFSETQRNKGNFPGRFSGRQFSNSRSEMNVSTLELGDSALYLCASSGRTGVLNTEAFFGQGTRLTVV.

In its sample, this clonotype was seen a few times. V is TRBV27 and J is TRBJ2-1; D remains ambiguous. Trimming shortened V by 2 bases and J by 3 bases, and 8 bases separated the two germline ends. CDR3 size: 14 residues. Germline CDR1 reads MNHEY; CDR2 reads SMNVEV (reference sequence). CDR3 sequence: CASSLGPLYNEQFF. CDR3 sequence (DNA): TGTGCCAGCAGTTTAGGACCCCTCTACAATGAGCAGTTCTTC.

The chain is built from TRBV30 and TRBJ2-1; TRBD2 aligns across 11 bases. The CDR3 is made up of 14 amino acids. Germline CDR1 GTSNPN, CDR2 SVGIG (reference sequence). After removal of 8 bases from V and 4 bases from J, the junction contained 7 bases not matched to a gene. CDR3 region: CARQLAGGYNEQFF. The CDR3 coding sequence is TGTGCCCGACAGTTAGCGGGAGGGTACAATGAGCAGTTCTTC. Supplemented by reference TRBV30 and TRBJ2-1, the full variable domain reads SQTIHQWPATLVQPVGSPLSLECTVEGTSNPNLYWYRQAAGRGLQLLFYSVGIGQISSEVPQNLSASRPQDRQFILSSKKLLLSDSGFYLCARQLAGGYNEQFFGPGTRLTVL.

This clonotype was detected many times. The chain links TRBV11-3 to TRBJ2-2, with D maybe TRBD2 (6 bases). The CDR3 has 13 residues. Germline assignment: CDR1 SGHNT and CDR2 YENEEA. V was clipped by 8 bases and J by 2 bases, with 9 bases between them. Here the CDR3 DNA reads TGTGCCAGCGCGGGACCAAACACCGGGGAGCTGTTTTTT. Its translation: CASAGPNTGELFF. The full variable domain, with the rest looked up from reference TRBV11-3 and TRBJ2-2, is EAGVVQSPRYKIIEKKQPVAFWCNPISGHNTLYWYLQNLGQGPELLIRYENEEAVDDSQLPKDRFSAERLKGVDSTLKIQPAELGDSAVYLCASAGPNTGELFFGEGSRLTVL.

At least ten counts were recorded for this clonotype. The CDR3 protein is CSADLGTRGLYNEQFF. CDR3 DNA sequence: TGCAGTGCAGACCTCGGGACCAGAGGTCTCTACAATGAGCAGTTCTTC. The chain employs TRBV20-1 and TRBJ2-1; possibly TRBD1 or TRBD2 for D (5 bases each). Trimming took off 6 bases at V and 3 bases at J, with 21 bases between the two ends. The CDR3 is 16 amino acids. Germline assignment: CDR1 DFQATT and CDR2 SNEGSKA (reference sequence).

There are many counts of this clonotype. The rearrangement joins TRBV19 to TRBJ1-5; 9 positions match TRBD1. Losses at the gene ends were 9 bases for V and 2 bases for J; bases not matched to a gene: 8. In germline, CDR1 is LNHDA, CDR2 SQIVND (reference sequence). The CDR3 has 15 amino acids. CDR3 DNA sequence: TGTGCCAGCACTACAGGGGGCAACGGCAATCAGCCCCAGCATTTT. Translating gives CASTTGGNGNQPQHF.

This chain connects TRBV6-6 to TRBJ1-2, with a tentative D call TRBD1 (6 bases). Per germline, CDR1 MNHNY and CDR2 SVGAGI (reference sequence). This CDR3 is built from 16 residues. Trimming removed 0 bases from V and 3 bases from J, with 14 bases in between. CDR3 bases: TGTGCCAGCAGTTACTCATCAAGGGGGGCTGACTATGGCTACACCTTC. Protein sequence: CASSYSSRGADYGYTF.

Worth noting for this clonotype: It may be a read error: a sequence one base away is much more abundant. This rearrangement joins TRBV6-1 to TRBJ2-5; D remains ambiguous. In germline, CDR1 is MNHNS, CDR2 SASEGT. V dropped 6 bases and J dropped 10 bases, with 24 bases sitting between them. The CDR3 totals 15 residues. The CDR3 region is CASRAVGAGVRDQYF. The CDR3 DNA is TGTGCCAGCAGGGCGGTTGGCGCTGGAGTAAGGGACCAGTACTTC.

The chain couples TRBV20-1 to TRBJ1-4, with D perhaps TRBD1 (6 bases). The germline gives CDR1 DFQATT, CDR2 SNEGSKA (reference sequence). The V gene lost 0 bases and the J gene lost 5 bases, with 7 bases spanning the gap. The CDR3 totals 13 residues. DNA for the CDR3: TGCAGTGCTAGAGACAGGGGAAATGAAAAACTGTTTTTT. This encodes CSARDRGNEKLFF.

This sequence joins TRBV2 and TRBJ2-1, with 13 bases that match TRBD2. Germline lookup yields CDR1 SNHLY and CDR2 FYNNEI. The CDR3 length is 16 residues. With V trimmed by 6 bases and J by 7 bases, 9 bases remained unmatched. DNA of the CDR3: TGTGCCAGCAGGGACACTAGCGGGAGGGTTGTTAATGAGCAGTTCTTC. Protein sequence: CASRDTSGRVVNEQFF.